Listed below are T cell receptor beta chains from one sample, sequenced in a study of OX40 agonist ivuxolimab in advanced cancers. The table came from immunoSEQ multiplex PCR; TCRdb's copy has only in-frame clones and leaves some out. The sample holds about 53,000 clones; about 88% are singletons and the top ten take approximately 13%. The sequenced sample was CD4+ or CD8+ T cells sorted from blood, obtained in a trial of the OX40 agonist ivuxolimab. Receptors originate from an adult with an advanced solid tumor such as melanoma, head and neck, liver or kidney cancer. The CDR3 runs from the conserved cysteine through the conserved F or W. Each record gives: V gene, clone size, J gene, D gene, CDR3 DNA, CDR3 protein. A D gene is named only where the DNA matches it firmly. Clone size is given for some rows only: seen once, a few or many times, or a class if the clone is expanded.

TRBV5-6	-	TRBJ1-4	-	TGTGCCAGCAGCCTCTATGCAACTAATGAAAAACTGTTTTTT	CASSLYATNEKLFF
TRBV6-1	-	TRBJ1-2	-	TGTGCCAGCAGTGATAGGGAAGGCTATGGCTACACCTTC	CASSDREGYGYTF
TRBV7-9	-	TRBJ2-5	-	TGTGCCAGCAAGGAGTCTATGGGTGAGCAGTACTTC	CASKESMGEQYF
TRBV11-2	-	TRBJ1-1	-	TGTGCCAGCAGCACCACAGGGTCGGAGAACACTGAAGCTTTCTTT	CASSTTGSENTEAFF
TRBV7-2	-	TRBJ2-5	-	TGTGCCAGCAGCTTAAGGGGCACCCAAGAGACCCAGTACTTC	CASSLRGTQETQYF
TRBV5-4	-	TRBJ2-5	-	TGTGCCAGCAGCCTGGGGGGCCCCCAAGAGACCCAGTACTTC	CASSLGGPQETQYF
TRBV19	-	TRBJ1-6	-	TGTGCCAGTAGTCCCACAGGTTCACCCCTCCACTTT	CASSPTGSPLHF
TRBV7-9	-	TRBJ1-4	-	TGTGCCAGCAGCTTAGTAGGCGAAAAACTGTTTTTT	CASSLVGEKLFF
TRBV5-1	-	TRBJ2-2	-	TGCGCCAGCAGGCAGAACACCGGGGAGCTGTTTTTT	CASRQNTGELFF
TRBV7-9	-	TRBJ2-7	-	TGTGCCAGCAGCCTGGACACTTTTTACGAGCAGTACTTC	CASSLDTFYEQYF
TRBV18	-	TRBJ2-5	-	TGTGCCGGGTCACGACTCGGCGGGACCCAGTACTTC	CAGSRLGGTQYF
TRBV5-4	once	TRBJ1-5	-	TGTGCCAGCAGCTTGGGTTTCGGGGCGGATCAGCCCCAGCATTTT	CASSLGFGADQPQHF
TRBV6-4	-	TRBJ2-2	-	TGTGCCAGCAGAAAAGAGCCGGGAACCAACACCGGGGAGCTGTTTTTT	CASRKEPGTNTGELFF
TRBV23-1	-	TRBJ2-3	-	TGCGCCAGCAATTCCTACACAGATACGCAGTATTTT	CASNSYTDTQYF
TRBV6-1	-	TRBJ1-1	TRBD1	TGTGCCAGCAGTGAAGTAGGGGTGCGGCAGGGGGAAAACACTGAAGCTTTCTTT	CASSEVGVRQGENTEAFF
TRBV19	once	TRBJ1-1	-	TGTGCCAGTAGTCCCCAGATGAACACTGAAGCTTTCTTT	CASSPQMNTEAFF
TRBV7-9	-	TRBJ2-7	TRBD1	TGTGCCAGCAGCATAGGGCAGGGGGCGAGCGAGCAGTACTTC	CASSIGQGASEQYF
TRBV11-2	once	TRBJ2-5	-	TGTGCCAGCAGCCCCCAGGGACGGGGGACCCAGTACTTC	CASSPQGRGTQYF
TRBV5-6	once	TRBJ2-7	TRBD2	TGTGCCAGCAGCTTGGCCAATTGGGGCGGGAGGGCCGGTTACGAGCAGTACTTC	CASSLANWGGRAGYEQYF
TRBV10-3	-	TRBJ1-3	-	TGTGCCATCAGTGAGTCAACAGCTGGAAACACCATATATTTT	CAISESTAGNTIYF
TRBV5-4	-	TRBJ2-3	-	TGTGCCAGCAGCTTGGACCCGGGGCTTATCACAGATACGCAGTATTTT	CASSLDPGLITDTQYF
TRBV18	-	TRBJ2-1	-	TGTGCCAGCTCACCGGGGACTCAGACCTACAATGAGCAGTTCTTC	CASSPGTQTYNEQFF
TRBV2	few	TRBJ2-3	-	TGTGCCAGCAGCACCGGGACAAGCCTAAGCACAGATACGCAGTATTTT	CASSTGTSLSTDTQYF
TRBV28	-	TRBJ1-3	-	TGTGCCAGCAGTCGCGGGGAACGCGGAAACACCATATATTTT	CASSRGERGNTIYF
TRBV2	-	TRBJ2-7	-	TGTGCCAGCAGTGCGTCACTAGGTCCCTACGAGCAGTACTTC	CASSASLGPYEQYF
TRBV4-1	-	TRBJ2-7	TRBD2	TGCGCCAGCAGCCAAGTGTATACGGCGGGAGGGAACGTCTACGAGCAGTACTTC	CASSQVYTAGGNVYEQYF
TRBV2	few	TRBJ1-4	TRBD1	TGTGCCAGCAACCGGTTCAGGGACAGGGAGGATGAAAAACTGTTTTTT	CASNRFRDREDEKLFF
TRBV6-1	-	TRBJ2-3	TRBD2	TGTGCCAGCAGTGTTCTAGCGGGAGGATTCACAGATACGCAGTATTTT	CASSVLAGGFTDTQYF
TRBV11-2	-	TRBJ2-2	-	TGTGCCACCGGAAGCCTTGGGAACACCGGGGAGCTGTTTTTT	CATGSLGNTGELFF
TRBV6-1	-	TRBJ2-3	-	TGTGCCAGCAGTGAAGTAGGGGTTAGCACAGATACGCAGTATTTT	CASSEVGVSTDTQYF
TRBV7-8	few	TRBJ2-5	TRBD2	TGTGCCAGCAGCTCCCGGACTAGCGGGAACCAAGAGACCCAGTACTTC	CASSSRTSGNQETQYF
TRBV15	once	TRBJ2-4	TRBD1	TGTGCCACCAGCAGAGCCGGGACAGGGATAAACATTCAGTACTTC	CATSRAGTGINIQYF
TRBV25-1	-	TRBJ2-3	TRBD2	TGTGCCAGTAAGGGACTAGCGTCCGATACGCAGTATTTT	CASKGLASDTQYF
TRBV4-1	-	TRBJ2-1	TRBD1	TGCGCCAGCAGCCCCCGGGACAGGGGGCAGGATGAGCAGTTCTTC	CASSPRDRGQDEQFF
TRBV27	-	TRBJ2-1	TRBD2	TGTGCCAGCAGTTTCGGGACTAGCGGGGGCTCCTACAATGAGCAGTTCTTC	CASSFGTSGGSYNEQFF